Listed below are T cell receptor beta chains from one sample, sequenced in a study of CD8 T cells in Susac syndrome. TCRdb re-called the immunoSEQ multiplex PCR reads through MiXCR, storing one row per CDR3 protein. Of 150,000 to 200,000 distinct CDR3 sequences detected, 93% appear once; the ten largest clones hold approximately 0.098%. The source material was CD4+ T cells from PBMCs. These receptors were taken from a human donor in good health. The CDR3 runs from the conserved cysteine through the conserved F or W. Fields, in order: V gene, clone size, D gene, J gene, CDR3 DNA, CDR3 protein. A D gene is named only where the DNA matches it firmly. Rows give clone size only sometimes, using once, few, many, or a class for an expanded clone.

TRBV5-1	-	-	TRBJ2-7	TGCGCCAGCAGCCGCGACGGGACCCTCTACGAGCAGTACTTC	CASSRDGTLYEQYF
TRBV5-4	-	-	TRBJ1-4	TGTGCCAGCAGCATTCAGGCCAATGAAAAACTGTTTTTT	CASSIQANEKLFF
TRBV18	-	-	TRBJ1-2	TGTGCCAGCTCCCGTGGCGGGGGCTATGGCTACACCTTC	CASSRGGGYGYTF
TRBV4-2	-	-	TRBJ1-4	TGTGCCAGCAGCCAAGCCCAAAGAGCAACTAATGAAAAACTGTTTTTT	CASSQAQRATNEKLFF
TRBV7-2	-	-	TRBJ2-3	TGTGCCAGCAGCCCGCGGCCAGGCACAGATACGCAGTATTTT	CASSPRPGTDTQYF
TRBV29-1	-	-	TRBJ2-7	TGCAGCGTGGCTCAGGACTTGGCCTACTACGAGCAGTACTTC	CSVAQDLAYYEQYF
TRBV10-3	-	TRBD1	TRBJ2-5	TGTGCCATCAGTGGGTCGGCAGGGGGAAGACAAGAGACCCAGTACTTC	CAISGSAGGRQETQYF
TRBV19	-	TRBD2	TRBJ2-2	TGTGCCAGTAGTATTAAGTTAGCGGGGAACTCCGGGGAGCTGTTTTTT	CASSIKLAGNSGELFF
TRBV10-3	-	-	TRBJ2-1	TGTGCCATCAGTGAACTGGCCTCCCACAATGAGCAGTTCTTC	CAISELASHNEQFF
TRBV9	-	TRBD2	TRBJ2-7	TGTGCCAGCAGCGTAGGCTTGTCTAGCGGATGGGAGCAGTACTTC	CASSVGLSSGWEQYF
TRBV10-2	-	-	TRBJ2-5	TGCGCCAGCAGTGTTTTGACGGACCAAGAGACCCAGTACTTC	CASSVLTDQETQYF
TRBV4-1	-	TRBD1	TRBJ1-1	TGCGCCAGCAGCCAATTTGGGACAGGGGCGACTGAAGCTTTCTTT	CASSQFGTGATEAFF
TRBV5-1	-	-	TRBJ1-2	TGCGCCAGCAGCTTGGCCGGCAGGAGCCTCCCCTTTTTTGGCTACACCTTC	CASSLAGRSLPFFGYTF
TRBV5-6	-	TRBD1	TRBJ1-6	TGTGCCAGCAGCTTGGGGACAGGGCGGGAAGGGACACCCCTCCACTTT	CASSLGTGREGTPLHF
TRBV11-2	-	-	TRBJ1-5	TGTGCCAGCAGCCTTAGAGGGGGTGTTCAGCCCCAGCATTTT	CASSLRGGVQPQHF
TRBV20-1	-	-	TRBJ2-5	TGCAGTGCTAACGGGGCCCCCCAAGAGACCCAGTACTTC	CSANGAPQETQYF
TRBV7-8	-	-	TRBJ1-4	TGTGCCAGCAGCTTAGGCGTAGGAGTGAATGAAAAACTGTTTTTT	CASSLGVGVNEKLFF
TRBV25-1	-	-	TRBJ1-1	TGTGCCAGCATGCGGCAGGGGTGGACTGAAGCTTTCTTT	CASMRQGWTEAFF
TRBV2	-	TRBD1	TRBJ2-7	TGTGCCAGCAGACAGGGGGCTGTGATCGAGCAGTACTTC	CASRQGAVIEQYF
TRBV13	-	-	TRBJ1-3	TGTGCCAGCAGCCTCGGGCCAGGAACTGGAAACACCATATATTTT	CASSLGPGTGNTIYF
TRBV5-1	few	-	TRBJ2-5	TGCGCCAGGACCTCGGGGAGGCAAGAGACCCAGTACTTC	CARTSGRQETQYF
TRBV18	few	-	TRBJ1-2	TGTGCCAGCTCACCCTCGACCGGGGTGGGTGGCTACACCTTC	CASSPSTGVGGYTF
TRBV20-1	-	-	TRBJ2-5	TGCAGTGCTAGACGCGTAGTCAGGGAGACCCAGTACTTC	CSARRVVRETQYF
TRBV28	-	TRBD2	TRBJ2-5	TGTGCCAGCAGTTATAGCGGGGCCAAGGGAGAGACCCAGTACTTC	CASSYSGAKGETQYF
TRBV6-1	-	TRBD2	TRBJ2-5	TGTGCCAGCGTAGCCGGGACTAGCGGGGGCGAGACCCAGTACTTC	CASVAGTSGGETQYF
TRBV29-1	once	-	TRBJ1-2	TGCAGCGTTGAACAGGGGAATGGCTACACCTTC	CSVEQGNGYTF